This T cell receptor beta chain was identified in a study of molecular identifiers for immune sequencing clone quantification (dated by TCRdb to the late 2010s). About the full investigation: In a replicate experiment, RNA from roughly 21,000 or 96,000 naive CD8 T cells was split into five aliquots, four of which were sequenced. The study was a methods study using CD8 T cells to benchmark molecular-identifier clustering-based TCR repertoire sequencing (MIDCIRS) and TCR RNA copy counting. Findings and caveats that apply to the study as a whole: Highly expanded clone sizes could be underestimated if identical TCR molecules share a barcode. When barcode sub-clustering was not used, chimeric consensus sequences inflated TCR diversity, with chimeras reaching as high as 47%. Modeling estimated roughly 3 recovered TCR RNA copies per cell, compared with about ten by digital PCR, which implies approximately 30% capture efficiency. The naive libraries included spiked-in Jurkat TCR RNA (approximately ten copies' worth), and this RNA is not part of the donor repertoire. In CMV-specific effector cells, over 98% of molecules were held by clones above 20 RNA copies, whereas under 1% of molecules were held by such clones in naive cells. A single cell's worth of spiked-in Jurkat TCR RNA was reported detectable even among 750,000 to 1,000,000 naive CD8 T cells.

Inclusive of the bounding cysteine and phenylalanine, the CDR3 is 13 residues long. Solely the CDR3 DNA is kept, with 39 bases framed from the first base. The V end loses 1 base and the J end loses 4 bases, and a stretch of 6 bases separates them. Via the germline V gene (reference sequence), CDR1 is PRHDT and CDR2 FYEKMQ. Library method: PCR. TCRdb records NextSeq 500 as the sequencer. Bulk TCR libraries were made following a previously described method, with the TCR primers given in Table S5. The Qiagen AllPrep DNA/RNA kit was used to purify total RNA. Reads from multiple sequencing runs of the same library were pooled before analysis. In the source study's methods: Only reads with exact TCR constant sequence were kept, trimmed to 150 nt, and grouped by their 12-nt molecular barcodes. Reads in each barcode group were sub-clustered using a 15% Levenshtein threshold, and a quality-weighted consensus sequence was built for each RNA molecule. Non-functional sequences were removed, as were lower-count sequences one edit away from another. On the basis of fitting two negative binomial distributions, barcode sub-clusters with fewer than 20% of the maximum read count were discarded. TCRdb reprocessed the public reads (quality trimming at Q25 with fastp, clone calling with MiXCR) and kept in-frame beta chains. One record per CDR3 amino acid sequence lists the most common genes and DNA. TCRdb's processing, not the authors', yielded these V and J calls. The sample table shows about 320,000 distinct CDR3 sequences, and about 22% are seen once. The top ten clones comprise 0.65% to 0.75% of the sample.

Libraries of naive CD8 T cells were built from approximately 22,000 to 940,000 sorted cells, with 10%, 30% or 50% of the purified RNA used. On a BD FACSAria II, naive CD8 T cells were FACS-sorted as CD8+CD4-CCR7+CD45RA+ and collected into RLT Plus buffer. Ten to eleven TCR copies' worth of Jurkat RNA were spiked into roughly 17,000-1,100,000 naive CD8 T cell samples to test detection sensitivity. CD8 T cells were enriched with RosetteSep CD8+ T Cell Enrichment Cocktail and Ficoll-Paque, followed by ACK red cell lysis. This clonotype was counted ten times or more. No cognate antigen has been identified for it. It has no much larger one-base neighbor in the sample; base qualities were not kept.

The material sequenced was naive CD8+ T cells from blood, with Jurkat cell RNA spiked in. The cell subset or site label of this sample denotes: FACS-sorted CD8+CD4-CCR7+CD45RA+ naive T cells. The V and J genes are TRBV13 and TRBJ2-3, with the D gene uncertain. This receptor was identified in a human donor in good health. Some libraries in this study had Jurkat cell RNA spiked in. The bases read TGTGCCAGCAGCTTAGATGGGCCAGATACGCAGTATTTT. This sequence encodes CASSLDGPDTQYF.